This T cell receptor beta chain is drawn from a study of spatial heterogeneity in lung cancer. Across the study: Averaged across combinations, each unique TCR and UMI pairing appeared more than ten times in raw reads, which were uncorrected.

From germline, CDR1 is SGHVS and CDR2 FNYEAQ. V was clipped by 7 bases and J by 3 bases; unmatched bases: 8. The length of the CDR3 is 17 residues. Time point defined: sample taken at primary tumor resection. This clonotype was seen at least ten times. The antigen is unknown. TCRdb used MiXCR to reprocess the 5' RACE reads, holding one entry per CDR3 protein. The top ten hold 33% of the sample, which has some 3,200 distinct CDR3 sequences, under 7% seen once. General study results and limits: Tumors with more nonsynonymous mutations had more expanded intratumoral alpha and beta TCRs. Tumor T cells had an estimated coverage that came to about 7% for alpha chains and about 13% for beta chains.

The clonotype originates from a male donor with early-stage non-small cell lung cancer. The V gene is TRBV7-6, the J gene TRBJ2-2; TRBD2 aligns across 13 bases. The material sequenced was lung tumor tissue, taken at surgery. CDR3 sequence (DNA): TGTGCCAGCATCACGGGACTAGCGGGACCCCACACCGGGGAGCTGTTTTTT. The encoded protein is CASITGLAGPHTGELFF.